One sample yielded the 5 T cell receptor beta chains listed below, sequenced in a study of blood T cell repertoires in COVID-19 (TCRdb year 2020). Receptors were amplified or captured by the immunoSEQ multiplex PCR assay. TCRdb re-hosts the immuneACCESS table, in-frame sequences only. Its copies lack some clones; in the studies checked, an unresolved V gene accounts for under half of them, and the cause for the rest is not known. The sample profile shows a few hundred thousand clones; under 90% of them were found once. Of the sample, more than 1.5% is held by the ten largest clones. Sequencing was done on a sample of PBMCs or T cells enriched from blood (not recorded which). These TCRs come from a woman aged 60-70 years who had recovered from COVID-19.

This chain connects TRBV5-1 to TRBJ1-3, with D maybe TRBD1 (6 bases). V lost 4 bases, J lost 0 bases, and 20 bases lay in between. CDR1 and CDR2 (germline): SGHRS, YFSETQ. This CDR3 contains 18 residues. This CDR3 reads CASSPQGAGTTSGNTIYF. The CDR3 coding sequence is TGCGCCAGCAGCCCCCAAGGGGCAGGGACAACCTCTGGAAACACCATATATTTT.

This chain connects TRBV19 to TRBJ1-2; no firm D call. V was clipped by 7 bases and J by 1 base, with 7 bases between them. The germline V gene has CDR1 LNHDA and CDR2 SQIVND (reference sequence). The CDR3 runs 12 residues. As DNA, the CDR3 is TGTGCCAGTACTCAGGATAACTATGGCTACACCTTC. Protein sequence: CASTQDNYGYTF.

The CDR3 bases are TGTGCCACCAGCAGAGGTCGAGAGAGCTCCTACAATGAGCAGTTCTTC. Translated: CATSRGRESSYNEQFF. V is TRBV15 and J is TRBJ2-1; D uncertain. This CDR3 contains 16 residues. Trimming shortened V by 1 base and J by 0 bases, and 10 bases separated the two germline ends. The germline V gene has CDR1 LNHNV and CDR2 YYDKDF (reference sequence).

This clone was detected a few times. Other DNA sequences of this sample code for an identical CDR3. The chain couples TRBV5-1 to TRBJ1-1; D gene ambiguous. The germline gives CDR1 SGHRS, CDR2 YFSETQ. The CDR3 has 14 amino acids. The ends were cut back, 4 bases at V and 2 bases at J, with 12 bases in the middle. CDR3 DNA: TGCGCCAGCAGCACGACCGCGGGAAACACTGAAGCTTTCTTT. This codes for CASSTTAGNTEAFF.

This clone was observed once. For the CDR3, the DNA is TGTGCCAGCAGCCCCCAAGAAGCATTAATCCGGGACTACCTGGCCGATTTCACCGGGGAGCTGTTTTTT. This gives the protein CASSPQEALIRDYLADFTGELFF. The gene calls are TRBV21-1 and TRBJ2-2; TRBD2 is taken as the D call from the table, unchecked against the DNA. TRBV21-1 is a listed pseudogene. There are 23 residues in the CDR3.